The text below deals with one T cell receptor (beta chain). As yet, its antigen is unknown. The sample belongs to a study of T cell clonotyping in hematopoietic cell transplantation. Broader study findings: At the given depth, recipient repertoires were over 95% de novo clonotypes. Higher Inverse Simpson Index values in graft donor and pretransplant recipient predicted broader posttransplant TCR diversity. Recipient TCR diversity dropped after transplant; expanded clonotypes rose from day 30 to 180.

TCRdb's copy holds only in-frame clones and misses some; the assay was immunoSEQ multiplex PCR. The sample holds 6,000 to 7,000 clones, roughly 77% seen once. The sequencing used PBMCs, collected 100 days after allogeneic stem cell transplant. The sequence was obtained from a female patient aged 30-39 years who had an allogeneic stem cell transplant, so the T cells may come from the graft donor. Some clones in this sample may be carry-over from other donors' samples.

This CDR3 is CASSPRGGVETQYF. Here the CDR3 DNA reads TGTGCCAGCAGCCCAAGGGGGGGGGTCGAGACCCAGTACTTC. V gene TRBV7-2 combines with J gene TRBJ2-5, with D possibly being TRBD2 (7 bases). From germline, CDR1 is SGHTA and CDR2 FQGNSA. This CDR3 comprises 14 residues. V was trimmed by 5 bases and J by 5 bases, leaving 15 bases between them.